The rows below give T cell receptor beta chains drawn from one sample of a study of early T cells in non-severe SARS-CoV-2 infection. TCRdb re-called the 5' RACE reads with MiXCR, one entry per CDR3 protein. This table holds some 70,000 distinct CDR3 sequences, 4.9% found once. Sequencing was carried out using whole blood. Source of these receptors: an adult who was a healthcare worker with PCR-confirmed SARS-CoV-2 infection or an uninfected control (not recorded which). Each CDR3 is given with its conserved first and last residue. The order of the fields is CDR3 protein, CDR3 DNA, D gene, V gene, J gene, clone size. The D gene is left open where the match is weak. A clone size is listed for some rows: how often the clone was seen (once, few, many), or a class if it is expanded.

CDR3aa: CASAFGGAADTQYF; CDR3nt: TGTGCCAGCGCCTTTGGCGGGGCCGCAGATACGCAGTATTTT; d_gene: -; v_gene: TRBV7-2; j_gene: TRBJ2-3; abundance: -
CDR3aa: CASSYDNRGAGELFF; CDR3nt: TGTGCCAGCAGTTACGACAATCGGGGGGCCGGGGAGCTGTTTTTT; d_gene: TRBD2; v_gene: TRBV6-5; j_gene: TRBJ2-2; abundance: many
CDR3aa: CSALGNGEAFF; CDR3nt: TGCAGTGCCCTCGGGAACGGTGAAGCTTTCTTT; d_gene: -; v_gene: TRBV20-1; j_gene: TRBJ1-1; abundance: -
CDR3aa: CASSEKKDSLQETQYF; CDR3nt: TGTGCCAGCAGCGAAAAAAAGGACAGCCTTCAAGAGACCCAGTACTTC; d_gene: -; v_gene: TRBV5-4; j_gene: TRBJ2-5; abundance: many
CDR3aa: CASSRGYEQYF; CDR3nt: TGTGCCAGCTCACGGGGCTACGAGCAGTACTTC; d_gene: -; v_gene: TRBV27; j_gene: TRBJ2-7; abundance: -
CDR3aa: CASSLGTGVTDTQYF; CDR3nt: TGTGCCAGCAGCCTCGGGACAGGGGTTACAGATACGCAGTATTTT; d_gene: TRBD1; v_gene: TRBV7-8; j_gene: TRBJ2-3; abundance: many
CDR3aa: CASSSAQGGELFF; CDR3nt: TGTGCCAGCAGCTCTGCCCAGGGCGGGGAGCTGTTTTTT; d_gene: -; v_gene: TRBV5-4; j_gene: TRBJ2-2; abundance: many
CDR3aa: CASSLALDIGEKLFF; CDR3nt: TGTGCCAGCAGCTTGGCCCTAGATATAGGTGAAAAACTGTTTTTT; d_gene: -; v_gene: TRBV5-5; j_gene: TRBJ1-4; abundance: few
CDR3aa: CAVGTSGGVTDTQYF; CDR3nt: TGTGCCGTGGGGACTAGCGGGGGGGTCACAGATACGCAGTATTTT; d_gene: -; v_gene: TRBV21-1; j_gene: TRBJ2-3; abundance: few
CDR3aa: CASSQGGAREKLFF; CDR3nt: TGCGCCAGCAGCCAAGGGGGCGCGAGGGAAAAACTGTTTTTT; d_gene: TRBD1; v_gene: TRBV5-1; j_gene: TRBJ1-4; abundance: many
CDR3aa: CAISPTGSDTQYF; CDR3nt: TGTGCCATCAGTCCTACAGGGTCGGATACGCAGTATTTT; d_gene: -; v_gene: TRBV10-3; j_gene: TRBJ2-3; abundance: -
CDR3aa: CASSSGEGNEQFF; CDR3nt: TGTGCCAGTAGTAGCGGAGAGGGAAATGAGCAGTTCTTC; d_gene: -; v_gene: TRBV19; j_gene: TRBJ2-1; abundance: many
CDR3aa: CASMPGQGNSPLHF; CDR3nt: TGCGCCAGCATGCCGGGACAGGGAAATTCACCCCTCCACTTT; d_gene: TRBD1; v_gene: TRBV5-1; j_gene: TRBJ1-6; abundance: many
CDR3aa: CASSLEGTQNIQYF; CDR3nt: TGTGCCAGCAGTTTAGAGGGAACACAAAACATTCAGTACTTC; d_gene: -; v_gene: TRBV12-3/TRBV12-4; j_gene: TRBJ2-4; abundance: many
CDR3aa: CSAVEREGTGELFF; CDR3nt: TGCAGTGCTGTGGAAAGGGAGGGCACCGGGGAGCTGTTTTTT; d_gene: TRBD2; v_gene: TRBV20-1; j_gene: TRBJ2-2; abundance: many
CDR3aa: CSVLDISNTGELFF; CDR3nt: TGCAGCGTTCTAGACATCTCGAACACCGGGGAGCTGTTTTTT; d_gene: -; v_gene: TRBV29-1; j_gene: TRBJ2-2; abundance: few
CDR3aa: CASSLQSGPYEQYF; CDR3nt: TGCGCCAGCAGCTTGCAATCAGGCCCCTACGAGCAGTACTTC; d_gene: -; v_gene: TRBV5-1; j_gene: TRBJ2-7; abundance: many
CDR3aa: CASIHLGRARTEAFF; CDR3nt: TGTGCCAGCATCCACCTGGGACGGGCCAGGACTGAAGCTTTCTTT; d_gene: -; v_gene: TRBV27; j_gene: TRBJ1-1; abundance: many
CDR3aa: CASSQDMLGGGRNEQFF; CDR3nt: TGTGCCAGCAGCCAAGATATGTTGGGCGGGGGTAGGAATGAGCAGTTCTTC; d_gene: TRBD2; v_gene: TRBV4-2; j_gene: TRBJ2-1; abundance: many
CDR3aa: CAGLQGALNYGYTF; CDR3nt: TGTGCCGGACTCCAGGGGGCATTGAACTATGGCTACACCTTC; d_gene: TRBD1; v_gene: TRBV7-9; j_gene: TRBJ1-2; abundance: few
CDR3aa: CSARSGYRNQPQHF; CDR3nt: TGCAGTGCCAGATCCGGGTATCGCAATCAGCCCCAGCATTTT; d_gene: -; v_gene: TRBV20-1; j_gene: TRBJ1-5; abundance: many
CDR3aa: CASSLNGGAVETQYF; CDR3nt: TGTGCCAGCAGCTTAAACGGGGGGGCAGTGGAGACCCAGTACTTC; d_gene: TRBD2; v_gene: TRBV7-2; j_gene: TRBJ2-5; abundance: -
CDR3aa: CASSQDGAGGRLDTQYF; CDR3nt: TGCGCCAGCAGCCAAGATGGGGCTGGCGGGAGGCTAGATACGCAGTATTTT; d_gene: TRBD2; v_gene: TRBV4-3; j_gene: TRBJ2-3; abundance: many
CDR3aa: CASSETSGGDEQFF; CDR3nt: TGTGCCAGCAGTGAAACTAGCGGGGGCGATGAGCAGTTCTTC; d_gene: TRBD2; v_gene: TRBV2; j_gene: TRBJ2-1; abundance: few
CDR3aa: CASSPGTSVSYEQYF; CDR3nt: TGTGCCAGCAGCCCGGGGACATCAGTCTCCTACGAGCAGTACTTC; d_gene: -; v_gene: TRBV7-8; j_gene: TRBJ2-7; abundance: few
CDR3aa: CASRFVAFGTSTKKFPSTDTQYF; CDR3nt: -; d_gene: -; v_gene: TRBV12-2; j_gene: TRBJ2-3; abundance: many
CDR3aa: CAISETGDNQPQHF; CDR3nt: TGTGCCATCAGTGAAACAGGGGACAATCAGCCCCAGCATTTT; d_gene: TRBD1; v_gene: TRBV10-3; j_gene: TRBJ1-5; abundance: many
CDR3aa: CASSLARDQETQYF; CDR3nt: TGTGCCAGCAGCCTAGCCAGGGACCAAGAGACCCAGTACTTC; d_gene: -; v_gene: TRBV27; j_gene: TRBJ2-5; abundance: many
CDR3aa: CASSETGRSTDTQYF; CDR3nt: TGTGCCAGCAGTGAAACGGGAAGAAGCACAGATACGCAGTATTTT; d_gene: -; v_gene: TRBV2; j_gene: TRBJ2-3; abundance: -
CDR3aa: CASSFQGAGTGELFF; CDR3nt: TGTGCCAGTTCCTTCCAGGGGGCTGGCACCGGGGAGCTGTTTTTT; d_gene: TRBD1; v_gene: TRBV6-4; j_gene: TRBJ2-2; abundance: few
CDR3aa: CASSLGRTSGISSYEQYF; CDR3nt: TGTGCCAGCAGCTTAGGACGGACTAGCGGAATTAGCTCCTACGAGCAGTACTTC; d_gene: TRBD2; v_gene: TRBV11-2; j_gene: TRBJ2-7; abundance: few
CDR3aa: CATSLIAGGSGNTGELFF; CDR3nt: TGTGCCACCTCCTTGATAGCGGGGGGATCTGGGAACACCGGGGAGCTGTTTTTT; d_gene: TRBD2; v_gene: TRBV4-2; j_gene: TRBJ2-2; abundance: -
CDR3aa: CASSYWDSGKNIQYF; CDR3nt: TGTGCCAGCAGTTACTGGGACAGCGGCAAAAACATTCAGTACTTC; d_gene: TRBD1; v_gene: TRBV6-5; j_gene: TRBJ2-4; abundance: many
CDR3aa: CAISTVPGYEQYF; CDR3nt: TGTGCCATTTCGACAGTCCCTGGGTACGAGCAGTACTTC; d_gene: -; v_gene: TRBV6-1; j_gene: TRBJ2-7; abundance: many
CDR3aa: CASSPLGILSYEQYF; CDR3nt: TGTGCCAGCAGTCCACTCGGCATCCTCTCCTACGAGCAGTACTTC; d_gene: -; v_gene: TRBV27; j_gene: TRBJ2-7; abundance: many
CDR3aa: CASSQVWPEAFF; CDR3nt: TGTGCCAGCAGCCAAGTATGGCCTGAAGCTTTCTTT; d_gene: -; v_gene: TRBV3-1; j_gene: TRBJ1-1; abundance: few
CDR3aa: CSASQETQYF; CDR3nt: TGCAGTGCTAGTCAAGAGACCCAGTACTTC; d_gene: -; v_gene: TRBV20-1; j_gene: TRBJ2-5; abundance: -
CDR3aa: CAISGSGRAPNTQYF; CDR3nt: TGTGCCATCAGTGGTAGCGGGAGGGCCCCAAATACGCAGTATTTT; d_gene: TRBD2; v_gene: TRBV10-3; j_gene: TRBJ2-3; abundance: many
CDR3aa: CSVISGTVNTEAFF; CDR3nt: TGCAGCGTAATATCCGGGACAGTGAACACTGAAGCTTTCTTT; d_gene: TRBD1; v_gene: TRBV29-1; j_gene: TRBJ1-1; abundance: medium-sized
CDR3aa: CSARGQQVYSPLHF; CDR3nt: TGCAGTGCTAGGGGACAGCAAGTTTATTCACCCCTCCACTTT; d_gene: TRBD1; v_gene: TRBV20-1; j_gene: TRBJ1-6; abundance: many
CDR3aa: CATSRERAGGRGNTQYF; CDR3nt: TGTGCCACCAGCAGAGAGAGAGCGGGAGGGCGGGGGAATACGCAGTATTTT; d_gene: TRBD2; v_gene: TRBV15; j_gene: TRBJ2-3; abundance: -
CDR3aa: CASQETSGTDTQYF; CDR3nt: TGTGCCAGCCAGGAGACTAGCGGCACAGATACGCAGTATTTT; d_gene: TRBD2; v_gene: TRBV28; j_gene: TRBJ2-3; abundance: few
CDR3aa: CASSQLAGGPAGELFF; CDR3nt: TGTGCCAGCAGTCAACTAGCGGGGGGGCCTGCCGGGGAGCTGTTTTTT; d_gene: TRBD2; v_gene: TRBV6-1; j_gene: TRBJ2-2; abundance: -
CDR3aa: CAWSVSPADTGELFF; CDR3nt: TGTGCCTGGAGTGTATCACCAGCGGACACCGGGGAGCTGTTTTTT; d_gene: -; v_gene: TRBV30; j_gene: TRBJ2-2; abundance: few
CDR3aa: CASSYPGPVFDTQYF; CDR3nt: TGTGCCAGCAGTTACCCGGGGCCCGTTTTCGATACGCAGTATTTT; d_gene: -; v_gene: TRBV7-2; j_gene: TRBJ2-3; abundance: few
CDR3aa: CASSEGHPSTDTQYF; CDR3nt: TGCGCCAGCAGTGAAGGCCACCCTAGCACAGATACGCAGTATTTT; d_gene: -; v_gene: TRBV10-2; j_gene: TRBJ2-3; abundance: many
CDR3aa: CASSPGTAAYLNTEAFF; CDR3nt: TGCGCCAGCAGCCCCGGGACAGCCGCATACCTAAACACTGAAGCTTTCTTT; d_gene: TRBD1; v_gene: TRBV4-1; j_gene: TRBJ1-1; abundance: once
CDR3aa: CSASGTGMSYEQYF; CDR3nt: TGCAGTGCATCCGGGACGGGAATGTCCTACGAGCAGTACTTC; d_gene: -; v_gene: TRBV20-1; j_gene: TRBJ2-7; abundance: few
CDR3aa: CASSQGAWTTEAFF; CDR3nt: TGTGCCAGCAGCCAAGGCGCCTGGACGACTGAAGCTTTCTTT; d_gene: -; v_gene: TRBV3-1; j_gene: TRBJ1-1; abundance: few
CDR3aa: CSVPYYGYTF; CDR3nt: TGCAGCGTTCCATACTATGGCTACACCTTC; d_gene: -; v_gene: TRBV29-1; j_gene: TRBJ1-2; abundance: few